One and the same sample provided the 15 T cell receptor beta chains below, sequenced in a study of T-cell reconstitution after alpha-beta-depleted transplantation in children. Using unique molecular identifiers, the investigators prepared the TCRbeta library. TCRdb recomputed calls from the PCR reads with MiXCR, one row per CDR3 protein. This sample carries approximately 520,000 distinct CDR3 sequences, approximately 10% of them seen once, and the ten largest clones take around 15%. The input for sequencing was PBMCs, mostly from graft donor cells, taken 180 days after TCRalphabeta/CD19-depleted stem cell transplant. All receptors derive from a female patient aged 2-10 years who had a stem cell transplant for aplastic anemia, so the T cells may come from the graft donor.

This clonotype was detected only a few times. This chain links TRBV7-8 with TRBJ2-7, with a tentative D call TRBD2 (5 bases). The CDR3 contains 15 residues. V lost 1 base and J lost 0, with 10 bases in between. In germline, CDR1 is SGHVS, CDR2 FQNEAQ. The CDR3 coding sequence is TGTGCCAGCAGCTTAGTAGCGACGGTCTCCTACGAGCAGTACTTC. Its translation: CASSLVATVSYEQYF.

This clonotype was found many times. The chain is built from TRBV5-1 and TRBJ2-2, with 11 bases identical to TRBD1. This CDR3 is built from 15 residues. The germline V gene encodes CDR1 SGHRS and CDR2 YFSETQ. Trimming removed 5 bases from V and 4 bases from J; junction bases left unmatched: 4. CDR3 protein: CASSSGTGGTGELFF. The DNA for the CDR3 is TGCGCCAGCAGTTCCGGGACAGGGGGCACCGGGGAGCTGTTTTTT.

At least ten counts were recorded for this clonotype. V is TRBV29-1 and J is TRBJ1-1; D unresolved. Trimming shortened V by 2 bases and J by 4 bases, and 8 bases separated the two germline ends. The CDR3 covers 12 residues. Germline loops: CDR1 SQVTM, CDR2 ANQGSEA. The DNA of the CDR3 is TGCAGCGTTGAACCCTTGGGCACTGAAGCTTTCTTT. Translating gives CSVEPLGTEAFF.

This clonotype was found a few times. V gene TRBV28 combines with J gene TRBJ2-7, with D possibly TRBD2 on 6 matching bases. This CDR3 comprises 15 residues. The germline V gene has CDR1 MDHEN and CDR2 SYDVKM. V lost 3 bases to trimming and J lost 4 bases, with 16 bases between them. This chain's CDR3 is CASSFPLRGIYEQYF. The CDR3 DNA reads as TGTGCCAGCAGTTTCCCACTCCGGGGGATTTACGAGCAGTACTTC. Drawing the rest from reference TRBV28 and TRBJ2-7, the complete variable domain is DVKVTQSSRYLVKRTGEKVFLECVQDMDHENMFWYRQDPGLGLRLIYFSYDVKMKEKGDIPEGYSVSREKKERFSLILESASTNQTSMYLCASSFPLRGIYEQYFGPGTRLTVT.

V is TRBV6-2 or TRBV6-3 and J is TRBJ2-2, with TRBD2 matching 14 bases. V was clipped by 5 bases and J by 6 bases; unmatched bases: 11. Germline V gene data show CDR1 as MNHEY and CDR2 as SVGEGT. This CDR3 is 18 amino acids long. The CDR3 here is CASSPNPGLAGVAGELFF. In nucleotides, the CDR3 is TGTGCCAGCAGTCCGAACCCGGGACTAGCGGGAGTGGCCGGGGAGCTGTTTTTT.

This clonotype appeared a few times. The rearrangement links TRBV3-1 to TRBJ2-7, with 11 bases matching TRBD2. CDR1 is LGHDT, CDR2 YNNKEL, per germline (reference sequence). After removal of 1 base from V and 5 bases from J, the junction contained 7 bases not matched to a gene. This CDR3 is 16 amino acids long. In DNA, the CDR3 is TGTGCCAGCAGCCAAGTTGTAGCGGGGGGGAGGAACGAGCAGTACTTC. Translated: CASSQVVAGGRNEQYF.

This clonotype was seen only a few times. The CDR3 DNA sequence: TGTGCCAGCAGTTTATCGAGTGAAAAACTGTTTTTT. It encodes CASSLSSEKLFF. The chain joins TRBV28 to TRBJ1-4; D gene ambiguous. V was pared by 1 base and J by 7 bases, with 4 bases between. This CDR3 region has 12 residues. Germline CDR1 MDHEN, CDR2 SYDVKM.

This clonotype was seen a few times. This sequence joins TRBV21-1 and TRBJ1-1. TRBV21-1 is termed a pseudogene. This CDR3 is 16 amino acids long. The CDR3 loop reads CASRLIRVFWNTEAFF. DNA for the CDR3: TGTGCCAGCAGATTAATTAGGGTATTTTGGAACACTGAAGCTTTCTTT.

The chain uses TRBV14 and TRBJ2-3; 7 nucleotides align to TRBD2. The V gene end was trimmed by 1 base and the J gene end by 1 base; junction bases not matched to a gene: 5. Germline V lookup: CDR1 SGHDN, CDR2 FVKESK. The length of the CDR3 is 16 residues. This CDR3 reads CASSQGSGIRTDTQYF. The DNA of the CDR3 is TGTGCCAGCAGCCAAGGGAGCGGGATCCGCACAGATACGCAGTATTTT.

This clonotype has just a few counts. The CDR3 region is CASSLPYTDTQYF. The CDR3 DNA follows: TGTGCCAGCAGTTTACCATACACAGATACGCAGTATTTT. The chain combines TRBV27 with TRBJ2-3; the D is unclear. CDR1 is MNHEY and CDR2 is SMNVEV in the germline V gene (reference sequence). This CDR3 has 13 residues. Trimming left V 2 bases short and J 2 bases short, with 5 bases between.

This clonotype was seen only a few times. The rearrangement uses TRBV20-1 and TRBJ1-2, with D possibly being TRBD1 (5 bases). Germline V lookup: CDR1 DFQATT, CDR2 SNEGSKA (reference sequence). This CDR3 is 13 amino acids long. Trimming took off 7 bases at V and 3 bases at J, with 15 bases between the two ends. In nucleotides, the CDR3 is TGCAGTGACGGAAAGGGGAGGCACTATGGCTACACCTTC. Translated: CSDGKGRHYGYTF.

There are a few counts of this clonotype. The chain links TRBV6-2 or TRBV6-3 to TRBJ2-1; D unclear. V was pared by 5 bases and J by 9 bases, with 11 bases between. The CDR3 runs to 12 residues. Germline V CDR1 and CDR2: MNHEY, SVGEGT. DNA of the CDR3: TGTGCCAGCAGTCACGGGTCTATTGAGCAGTTCTTC. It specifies CASSHGSIEQFF.

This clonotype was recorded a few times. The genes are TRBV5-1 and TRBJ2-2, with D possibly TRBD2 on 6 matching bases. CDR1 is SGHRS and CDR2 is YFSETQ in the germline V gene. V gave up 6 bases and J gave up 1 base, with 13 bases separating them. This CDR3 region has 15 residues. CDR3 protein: CASKVTGLNTGELFF. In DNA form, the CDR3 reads TGCGCCAGCAAGGTCACGGGACTGAACACCGGGGAGCTGTTTTTT.

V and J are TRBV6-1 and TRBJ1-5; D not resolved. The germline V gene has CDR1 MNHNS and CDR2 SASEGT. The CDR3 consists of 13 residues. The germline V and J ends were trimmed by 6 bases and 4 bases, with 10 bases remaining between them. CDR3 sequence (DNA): TGTGCCAGCAGGGCCGGGAGAAATCAGCCCCAGCATTTT. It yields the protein CASRAGRNQPQHF.

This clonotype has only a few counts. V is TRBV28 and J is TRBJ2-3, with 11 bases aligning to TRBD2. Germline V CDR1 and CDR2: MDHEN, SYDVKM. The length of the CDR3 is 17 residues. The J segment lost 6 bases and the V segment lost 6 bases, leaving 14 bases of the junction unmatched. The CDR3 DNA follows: TGTGCCAGCAGCCTAGGTGGTAGCGGGAGGGCGGGGGATACGCAGTATTTT. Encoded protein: CASSLGGSGRAGDTQYF.